A single sample is the source of the 18 T cell receptor beta chains below, sequenced in a study of T cell changes during pregnancy in multiple sclerosis. Clones were sequenced by immunoSEQ multiplex PCR, and TCRdb holds only the in-frame ones, with some missing. The sample includes about 65,000 clones, around 92% of them seen just once. The sequencing here drew on CD8+ T cells from peripheral blood mononuclear cells, taken in the third trimester of pregnancy. The receptors stem from a female donor in good health, enrolled as a control in a pregnancy study.

V usage is TRBV19 and J usage is TRBJ1-4; perhaps TRBD1 as D (5 bases). Trimming pared 3 bases from V and 1 base from J, leaving 12 bases between. CDR1 LNHDA and CDR2 SQIVND come from the germline V gene (reference sequence). This CDR3 has 16 residues. CDR3 coding DNA: TGTGCCAGTAGTATCGACAACGGGGGAACTAATGAAAAACTGTTTTTT. Translated: CASSIDNGGTNEKLFF.

This sequence joins TRBV7-9 and TRBJ2-1; 10 nucleotides align to TRBD1. There are 16 residues in the CDR3. Trimming cost V 6 bases and J 5 bases; bases outside gene matches: 10. Germline CDR1 reads SEHNR; CDR2 reads FQNEAQ (reference sequence). The CDR3 loop is CASSSPDRGQDNEQFF. The CDR3 DNA reads TGTGCCAGCAGTTCTCCCGACAGGGGGCAGGACAATGAGCAGTTCTTC.

This chain uses TRBV7-2 with TRBJ1-2, with 7 bases matching TRBD1. Germline V lookup: CDR1 SGHTA, CDR2 FQGNSA. V trimming: 4 bases; J trimming: 2 bases; junction bases outside the gene matches: 10. The CDR3 runs 16 residues. The CDR3 coding sequence is TGTGCCAGCAGCTCCTTTAACAGGGGCCAAAACTATGGCTACACCTTC. Encoded protein: CASSSFNRGQNYGYTF.

The chain combines TRBV30 with TRBJ2-5; 10 bases line up with TRBD2. V gave up 2 bases and J gave up 2 bases; unmatched junction bases: 8. The germline CDR1 and CDR2 sequences are GTSNPN and SVGIG (reference sequence). This CDR3 is built from 16 residues. The CDR3 loop is CAWSSGLAVIQETQYF. CDR3 nucleotide sequence: TGTGCCTGGAGTAGCGGACTAGCGGTTATTCAAGAGACCCAGTACTTC.

The chain carries TRBV7-6 and TRBJ2-2; TRBD2 agrees at 7 bases. V lost 5 bases and J lost 4; bases outside the gene matches: 19. The CDR3 runs to 19 residues. Germline V CDR1 and CDR2: SGHVS, FNYEAQ. The CDR3 protein is CASSPHTSVSTAGTGELFF. The CDR3 region has the DNA TGTGCCAGCAGCCCTCACACTAGCGTCTCAACCGCGGGCACCGGGGAGCTGTTTTTT.

The genes are TRBV19 and TRBJ1-1; D ambiguous. The length of the CDR3 is 14 residues. Trimming shortened V by 5 bases and J by 1 base, and 11 bases separated the two germline ends. The germline V gene has CDR1 LNHDA and CDR2 SQIVND (reference sequence). The CDR3 bases are TGTGCCAGTAGTTTCAGGACTGGGAACACTGAAGCTTTCTTT. Protein: CASSFRTGNTEAFF.

The CDR3 loop reads CASSDSNGGWGTEAFF. The DNA of the CDR3 is TGTGCCAGCAGTGACTCGAATGGGGGCTGGGGCACTGAAGCTTTCTTT. The rearrangement links TRBV6-4 to TRBJ1-1, with D possibly matching TRBD1 (6 bases). CDR1 MRHNA and CDR2 SNTAGT come from the germline V gene. Trimming removed 0 bases from V and 4 bases from J, with 15 bases in between. The CDR3 extends over 16 amino acids.

The rearrangement links TRBV4-3 to TRBJ2-7; 7 positions agree with TRBD1. Trimming cost V 4 bases and J 3 bases; bases outside gene matches: 9. The CDR3 covers 15 residues. CDR1 and CDR2 from the germline V gene are LGHNA and YSLEER. As DNA, the CDR3 is TGCGCCAGCAGCCCGTCGACAGGGAAACGCTACGAGCAGTACTTC. It is translated as CASSPSTGKRYEQYF.

This chain uses TRBV4-3 with TRBJ1-3, with a possible D match to TRBD1 (5 bases). V was pared by 1 base and J by 4 bases, with 17 bases between. The CDR3 is made up of 17 amino acids. Germline V gene sequence: CDR1 LGHNA, CDR2 YSLEER. The CDR3 sequence is CASSQGSGHTTGNTIYF. DNA for the CDR3: TGCGCCAGCAGCCAAGGGTCCGGACACACGACGGGAAACACCATATATTTT.

The CDR3 nucleotides read TGTGCCAGCAGCCTTACCCCCCAAAGAGGTACTGAAGCTTTCTTT. Its translation: CASSLTPQRGTEAFF. The chain employs TRBV9 and TRBJ1-1, with unresolved D. The CDR3 spans 15 residues. With 4 bases removed from V and 5 bases from J, the gap between germline ends came to 18 bases. Germline-derived CDR1 and CDR2 are SGDLS and YYNGEE.

The chain employs TRBV9 and TRBJ1-1; D remains ambiguous. V was shortened by 0 bases and J by 3 bases, with 6 bases between the two germline ends. Germline assignment: CDR1 SGDLS and CDR2 YYNGEE. This CDR3 comprises 13 residues. The CDR3 nucleotides are TGTGCCAGCAGCGTAGGAGCGGACACTGAAGCTTTCTTT. This sequence encodes CASSVGADTEAFF.

This sequence joins TRBV27 and TRBJ1-1, with 9 positions matching TRBD1. V gave up 4 bases and J gave up 4 bases; unmatched junction bases: 10. Germline loops: CDR1 MNHEY, CDR2 SMNVEV (reference sequence). This CDR3 contains 16 residues. This CDR3 reads CASSSGTGPFGTEAFF. The CDR3 DNA reads TGTGCCAGCAGTTCGGGGACAGGGCCCTTCGGCACTGAAGCTTTCTTT.

The rearrangement uses TRBV7-2 and TRBJ1-1, with 9 bases matching TRBD1. CDR3 length: 16 residues. V dropped 2 bases and J dropped 2; count of bases not matched to a gene: 6. Per the germline V gene, CDR1 is SGHTA and CDR2 is FQGNSA. CDR3 region: CASSLLQGARNTEAFF. CDR3 nucleotides: TGTGCCAGCAGCTTATTACAGGGGGCAAGAAACACTGAAGCTTTCTTT.

The V and J genes are TRBV27 and TRBJ1-2, with D maybe TRBD1 (5 bases). Trimming cost V 3 bases and J 5 bases, with 10 bases left between them. In germline, CDR1 is MNHEY, CDR2 SMNVEV (reference sequence). The CDR3 runs 13 residues. The CDR3 loop reads CASSLGQSYGYTF. In DNA form, the CDR3 reads TGTGCCAGCAGTTTGGGGCAATCTTATGGCTACACCTTC.

This clone was seen just once. J is TRBJ2-1 and V is TRBV27, with D unresolved. Trimming left V 4 bases short and J 6 bases short, with 13 bases between. The CDR3 length is 14 residues. CDR1 is MNHEY, CDR2 SMNVEV, per germline (reference sequence). This CDR3 reads CASSYASTINEQFF. The DNA for the CDR3 is TGTGCCAGCAGTTACGCTAGTACGATCAATGAGCAGTTCTTC.

The chain is built from TRBV5-6 and TRBJ2-5, with a weak D call TRBD2 (5 bases). CDR3 length equals 15 residues. Germline V CDR1 and CDR2: SGHDT, YYEEEE. Trimming removed 1 base from V and 4 bases from J, with 14 bases in between. CDR3 nucleotides: TGTGCCAGCAGCTTGTTGCGGGCGGCTATAGAGACCCAGTACTTC. It specifies CASSLLRAAIETQYF.

The chain couples TRBV6-5 to TRBJ1-5; perhaps TRBD1 as D (6 bases). V was clipped by 2 bases and J by 4 bases, with 9 bases between them. CDR3 length: 14 amino acids. Germline V gene lookup returns CDR1 MNHEY and CDR2 SVGAGI. CDR3 nucleotide sequence: TGTGCCAGCAGTTACAGGCAGGGGAATCAGCCCCAGCATTTT. This codes for CASSYRQGNQPQHF.

This chain uses TRBV7-9 with TRBJ2-7; TRBD1 aligns across 7 bases. V lost 6 bases, J lost 5 bases, and 7 bases stayed unmatched. Germline-derived CDR1 and CDR2 are SEHNR and FQNEAQ (reference sequence). This CDR3 has 13 amino acids. Written as DNA, the CDR3 is TGTGCCAGCAGAAGGTCGAGGGGGCACGAGCAGTACTTC. Protein product: CASRRSRGHEQYF.